This T cell receptor (beta chain) was sequenced during a study of shared clonotypes between healthy human individuals. Across the whole study: Serving as donors were a couple of women and three men, whose ages spanned 18 to 49. Study-wide points: Clonotypes shared by all four donors outscored non-shared clonotypes in generation probability. The naive CD4 repertoires of several donors were compared, and approximately 5% of clonotypes were shared.

This clone has a single count. The antigen is undetermined. V shed 4 bases and J 4 bases; nucleotides not matched to a gene: 6. Looked up from germline, CDR1 is SGHDT and CDR2 is YYEEEE. The CDR3 has 16 amino acids. Sequencing used immunoSEQ multiplex PCR; TCRdb keeps in-frame clones, though not all of them. The profile shows millions of clones, approximately 94% of them singletons. Naive CD8 cells lacked CD45RO and underwent positive selection for CCR7, leaving out terminally differentiated effector memory CD45RA+ cells. The study enrolled healthy HIV-negative adults without recent acute infections or vaccinations as donors.

Sequenced sample: naive CD8+ T cells sorted from blood. The chain carries TRBV5-6 and TRBJ2-7; 15 bases are shared with TRBD2. The source is a man in his late teens or twenties in good health. CDR3: CASSEGLAGGEYEQYF. The CDR3 coding sequence is TGTGCCAGCAGCGAAGGACTAGCGGGAGGGGAGTACGAGCAGTACTTC.